The 9 T cell receptor beta chains below all came from one sample that was sequenced in a study of blood T cell repertoires in COVID-19 (TCRdb year 2020). Libraries were prepared through the immunoSEQ multiplex PCR assay. In its TCRdb copy, this immuneACCESS table keeps in-frame sequences only and misses some clones. Where compared with another copy, unresolved V genes explain less than half of these, and the others have no known cause. For this sample there are roughly 160,000 clones; approximately 84% appear just once. The ten largest account for approximately 1.1% of the sample. Sequenced material: peripheral blood. The receptors originated from a man aged 40-49 years with acute or convalescent COVID-19.

This clone was found a few times. This same CDR3 is encoded by further DNA sequences in the sample. V and J are TRBV3-1 (or the pseudogene TRBV3-2) and TRBJ1-1, with a tentative D call TRBD1 (5 bases). CDR1 and CDR2 from the germline V gene are LGHDT and YNNKEL (reference sequence). The CDR3 extends over 14 amino acids. The V and J ends lost 6 bases and 5 bases respectively, with 16 bases between them. CDR3 sequence: CASSRAGWGTEAFF. The CDR3 coding sequence is TGTGCCAGCAGTCGCGCGGGGTGGGGGACTGAAGCTTTCTTT.

The rearrangement links TRBV10-3 to TRBJ2-3; 8 bases map to TRBD2. Germline V lookup: CDR1 ENHRY, CDR2 SYGVKD. V was clipped by 8 bases and J by 5 bases; unmatched bases: 3. CDR3 length equals 12 residues. This CDR3 reads CAIGLAGDTQYF. The CDR3 DNA reads TGTGCCATCGGACTAGCTGGAGATACGCAGTATTTT.

The chain carries TRBV5-5 and TRBJ2-7; TRBD1 agrees at 7 bases. The germline gives CDR1 SGHKS, CDR2 YYEKEE (reference sequence). CDR3 length equals 14 residues. The ends lost 4 bases at V and 5 bases at J; junction bases unmatched: 9. DNA for the CDR3: TGTGCCAGCAGCCCCTGGGACAGACAAGACGAGCAGTACTTC. It yields the protein CASSPWDRQDEQYF.

The chain is built from TRBV5-6 and TRBJ1-5, with D perhaps TRBD1 (5 bases). CDR3 length: 15 residues. From germline, CDR1 is SGHDT and CDR2 YYEEEE. Trimming shortened V by 2 bases and J by 3 bases, and 12 bases separated the two germline ends. This chain's CDR3 is CASSLGQGFNQPQHF. CDR3 sequence (DNA): TGTGCCAGCAGCTTAGGGCAGGGCTTCAATCAGCCCCAGCATTTT.

The gene calls are TRBV2 and TRBJ1-2; TRBD1 agrees at 11 bases. CDR3 length equals 17 residues. V was pared by 10 bases and J by 2 bases, with 15 bases of the junction left unmatched. From germline, CDR1 is SNHLY and CDR2 FYNNEI. The CDR3 DNA reads TGTGCCAACGATAATGGGTGGGACAGGGGGTCAAACTATGGCTACACCTTC. Its translation is CANDNGWDRGSNYGYTF. The full variable domain, its missing parts supplied by reference TRBV2 and TRBJ1-2, is EPEVTQTPSHQVTQMGQEVILRCVPISNHLYFYWYRQILGQKVEFLVSFYNNEISEKSEIFDDQFSVERPDGSNFTLKIRSTKLEDSAMYFCANDNGWDRGSNYGYTFGSGTRLTVV.

This chain uses TRBV7-3 with TRBJ1-1, with a possible D match to TRBD1 (5 bases). CDR3 length: 13 amino acids. The germline V gene has CDR1 SGHTA and CDR2 FQGTGA. V was pared by 5 bases and J by 4 bases, with 11 bases between. The chain's CDR3 is CASSPQGRTEAFF. CDR3 nucleotide sequence: TGTGCCAGCAGCCCCCAGGGCCGCACTGAAGCTTTCTTT.

The V and J genes are TRBV19 and TRBJ1-6; D perhaps matches TRBD1 (6 bases). Germline V gene data show CDR1 as LNHDA and CDR2 as SQIVND (reference sequence). There are 15 residues in the CDR3. The ends were cut back, 4 bases at V and 3 bases at J, with 10 bases in the middle. The CDR3 DNA reads as TGTGCCAGTAGTAGCGGACAGATCTATAATTCACCCCTCCACTTT. The encoded protein is CASSSGQIYNSPLHF.

The V and J genes are TRBV5-6 and TRBJ2-5; the match to TRBD1 covers 8 bases. The V gene's germline CDR1 is SGHDT and CDR2 YYEEEE. The CDR3 has 13 amino acids. The V segment lost 4 bases and the J segment 4 bases; nucleotides outside the gene matches: 3. CDR3 sequence (DNA): TGTGCCAGCAGCGAAGGGACAGGAGAGACCCAGTACTTC. It yields the protein CASSEGTGETQYF.

The chain links TRBV7-9 to TRBJ2-7, with D unclear. V lost 1 base and J 5 bases, leaving 9 bases between the germline ends. The CDR3 contains 13 residues. Looked up from germline, CDR1 is SEHNR and CDR2 is FQNEAQ (reference sequence). This CDR3 is CASSLDIGDEQYF. In DNA form, the CDR3 reads TGTGCCAGCAGCTTAGATATAGGAGACGAGCAGTACTTC. Filled out from reference TRBV7-9 and TRBJ2-7, the complete variable domain reads DTGVSQNPRHKITKRGQNVTFRCDPISEHNRLYWYRQTLGQGPEFLTYFQNEAQLEKSRLLSDRFSAERPKGSFSTLEIQRTEQGDSAMYLCASSLDIGDEQYFGPGTRLTVT.